A selection of T cell receptor beta chains follows, all from one sample in a study of blood T cell repertoires in COVID-19. Only in-frame clones appear in the TCRdb table, and some are missing; sequencing was by immunoSEQ multiplex PCR. The sample includes 100,000 to 150,000 clones, 75% to 90% of them seen just once. The sequenced material came from peripheral blood. These receptors were obtained from a middle-aged man with acute or convalescent COVID-19. Each CDR3 is given without its conserved first and last residue. The order of the fields is CDR3 length, V gene, CDR3 protein.

length: 12
V: TRBV11-2
CDR3: ASSPRGGNDGYT

length: 13
V: TRBV19
CDR3: ASSPAGHYSYEQY

length: 14
V: TRBV5-1
CDR3: ASSSRTGGVVETQY

length: 12
V: TRBV6-5
CDR3: ASSYRQSTDTQY

length: 12
V: TRBV6-6
CDR3: ASIGGANNQPQH

length: 13
V: TRBV2
CDR3: ASTQAGGSYNEQF

length: 14
V: TRBV30
CDR3: AWSVIVSSYNSPLH

length: 13
V: TRBV18
CDR3: ASSSPAGGLREQY

length: 12
V: TRBV5-8
CDR3: ASSFSPRRETQY

length: 12
V: TRBV19
CDR3: ASSPGTGAVEQF

length: 14
V: TRBV9
CDR3: ASSFQGGGSGNTIY

length: 14
V: TRBV27
CDR3: ASSPGGTPRGRGYT

length: 14
V: TRBV4-3
CDR3: ASSQDISRGNSPLH

length: 9
V: TRBV27
CDR3: ASSSSYEQY

length: 13
V: TRBV6-1
CDR3: ASSEQGLVNYGYT

length: 12
V: TRBV5-1
CDR3: ASSIEGVQETQY

length: 14
V: TRBV5-1
CDR3: ASSLGARLANNEQF

length: 12
V: TRBV7-2
CDR3: ASSFQVANYGYT

length: 14
V: TRBV7-6
CDR3: ASSSGTGYSGNTIY

length: 14
V: TRBV7-8
CDR3: ASSLVAGGETDTQY

length: 11
V: TRBV9
CDR3: ASSEGVSTEAF

length: 14
V: TRBV7-9
CDR3: ASSHTDRQENYGYT

length: 11
V: TRBV7-9
CDR3: ASSLPDRGGYT

length: 13
V: TRBV27
CDR3: ASRKRNSGAYEQY

length: 13
V: TRBV25-1
CDR3: ASSPYRGEQETQY

length: 13
V: TRBV19
CDR3: ASSITPQGAWGYT

length: 16
V: TRBV4-1
CDR3: ASSQDGLPVKRANVLT

length: 14
V: TRBV27
CDR3: ASSPFPGQGYTEAF

length: 12
V: TRBV6-5
CDR3: ASSLDRGPTEAF

length: 16
V: TRBV19
CDR3: ASSIDAGTSGFYNEQF

length: 16
V: TRBV7-2
CDR3: ASSRTSNSGGARDTQY

length: 12
V: TRBV30
CDR3: ACTGGGTYNEQF

length: 14
V: TRBV7-9
CDR3: ASSKTSGTITGELF

length: 12
V: TRBV18
CDR3: ASSPDRGKTEAF

length: 15
V: TRBV19
CDR3: ASKDTGGSRGKDTQY

length: 13
V: TRBV3-1/TRBV3-2
CDR3: ASSLHHSGANVLT

length: 16
V: TRBV6-1
CDR3: ASSEHDPSGGGGNTIY

length: 11
V: TRBV12-3/TRBV12-4
CDR3: ASSLGAGVGYT

length: 12
V: TRBV7-2
CDR3: ASSSQQGTYGYT

length: 14
V: TRBV30
CDR3: AWSLRTGGNGETQY

length: 13
V: TRBV5-1
CDR3: ASSLSPLVSYEQY